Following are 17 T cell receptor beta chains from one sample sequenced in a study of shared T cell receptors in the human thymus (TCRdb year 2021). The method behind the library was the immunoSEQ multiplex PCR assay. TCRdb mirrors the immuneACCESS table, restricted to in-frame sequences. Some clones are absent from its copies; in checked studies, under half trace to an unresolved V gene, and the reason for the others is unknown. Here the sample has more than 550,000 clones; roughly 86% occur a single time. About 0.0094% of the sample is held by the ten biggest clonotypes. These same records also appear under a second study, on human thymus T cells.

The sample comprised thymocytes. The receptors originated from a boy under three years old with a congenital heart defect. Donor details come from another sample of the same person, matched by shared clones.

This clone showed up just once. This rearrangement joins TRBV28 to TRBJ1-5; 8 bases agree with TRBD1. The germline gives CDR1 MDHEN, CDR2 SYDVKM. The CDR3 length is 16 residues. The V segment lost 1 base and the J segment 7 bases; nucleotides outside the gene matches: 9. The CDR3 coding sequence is TGTGCCAGCAGTTTATTGGCAGGGGGCTTTGAGCAGCCCCAGCATTTT. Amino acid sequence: CASSLLAGGFEQPQHF.

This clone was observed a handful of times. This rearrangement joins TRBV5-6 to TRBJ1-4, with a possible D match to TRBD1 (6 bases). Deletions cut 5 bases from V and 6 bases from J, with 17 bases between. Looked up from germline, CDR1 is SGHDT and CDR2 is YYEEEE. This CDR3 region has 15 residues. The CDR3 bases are TGTGCCAGCAGTTCGGACAGTGAAGCCGATGAAAAACTGTTTTTT. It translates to CASSSDSEADEKLFF.

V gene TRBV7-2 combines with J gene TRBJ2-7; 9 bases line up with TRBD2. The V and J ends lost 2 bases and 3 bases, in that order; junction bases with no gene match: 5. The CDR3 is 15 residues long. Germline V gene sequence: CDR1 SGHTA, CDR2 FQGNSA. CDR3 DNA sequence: TGTGCCAGCAGCTTACCGCCTAGCGGGATCTACGAGCAGTACTTC. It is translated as CASSLPPSGIYEQYF. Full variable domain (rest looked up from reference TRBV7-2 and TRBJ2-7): GAGVSQSPSNKVTEKGKDVELRCDPISGHTALYWYRQSLGQGLEFLIYFQGNSAPDKSGLPSDRFSAERTGGSVSTLTIQRTQQEDSAVYLCASSLPPSGIYEQYFGPGTRLTVT.

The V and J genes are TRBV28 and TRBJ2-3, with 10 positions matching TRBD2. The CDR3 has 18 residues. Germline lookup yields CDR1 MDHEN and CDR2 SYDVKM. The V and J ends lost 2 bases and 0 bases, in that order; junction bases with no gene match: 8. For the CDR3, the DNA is TGTGCCAGCAGTTTACGAGGGACTAGCGCTCCTAGCACAGATACGCAGTATTTT. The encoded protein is CASSLRGTSAPSTDTQYF.

The CDR3: CSHTIPGTGGHGYTF. The CDR3 bases are TGCAGCCATACCATACCCGGGACAGGGGGTCACGGCTACACCTTC. The rearrangement joins TRBV29-1 to TRBJ1-2; 11 bases agree with TRBD1. Germline trimming cut 8 bases from V and 8 bases from J; bases unmatched to any gene: 16. Germline assignment: CDR1 SQVTM and CDR2 ANQGSEA. The length of the CDR3 is 15 residues.

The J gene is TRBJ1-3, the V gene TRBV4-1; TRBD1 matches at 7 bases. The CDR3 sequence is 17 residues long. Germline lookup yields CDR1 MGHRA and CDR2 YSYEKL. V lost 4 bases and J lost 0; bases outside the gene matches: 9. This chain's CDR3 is CASSRTKDRYSGNTIYF. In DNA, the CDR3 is TGCGCCAGCAGCCGTACCAAGGACAGGTACTCTGGAAACACCATATATTTT.

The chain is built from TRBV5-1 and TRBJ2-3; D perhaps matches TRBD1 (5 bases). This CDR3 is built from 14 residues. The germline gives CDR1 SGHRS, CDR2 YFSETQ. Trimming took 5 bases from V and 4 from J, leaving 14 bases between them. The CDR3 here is CASSRAGKPDTQYF. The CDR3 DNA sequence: TGCGCCAGCAGTAGAGCAGGGAAGCCAGATACGCAGTATTTT.

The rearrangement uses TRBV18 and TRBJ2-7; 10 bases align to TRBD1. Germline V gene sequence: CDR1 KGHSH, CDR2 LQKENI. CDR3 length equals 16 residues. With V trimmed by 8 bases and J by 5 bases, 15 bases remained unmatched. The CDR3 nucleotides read TGTGCCAGCCACCATGGCCGGGGACAGGGGCATAACGAGCAGTACTTC. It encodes CASHHGRGQGHNEQYF.

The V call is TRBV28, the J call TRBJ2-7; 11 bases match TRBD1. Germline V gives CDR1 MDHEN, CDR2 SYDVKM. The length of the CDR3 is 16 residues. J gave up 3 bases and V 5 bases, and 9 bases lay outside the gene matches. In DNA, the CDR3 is TGTGCCAGCAGTCCACTATACGGGACAGGGGGCTACGAGCAGTACTTC. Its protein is CASSPLYGTGGYEQYF.

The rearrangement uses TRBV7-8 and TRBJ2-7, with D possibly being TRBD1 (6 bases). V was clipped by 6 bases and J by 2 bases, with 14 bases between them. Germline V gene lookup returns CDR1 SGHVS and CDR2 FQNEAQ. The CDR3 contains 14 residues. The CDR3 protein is CASRHPGQPYEQYF. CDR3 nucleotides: TGTGCCAGCAGGCACCCGGGACAACCCTACGAGCAGTACTTC.

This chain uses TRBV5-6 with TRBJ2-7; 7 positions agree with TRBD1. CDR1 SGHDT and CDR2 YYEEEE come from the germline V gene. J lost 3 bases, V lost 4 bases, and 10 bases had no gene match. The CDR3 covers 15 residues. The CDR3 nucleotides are TGTGCCAGCAGCAGAGAAGGGACAGCCGTCTACGAGCAGTACTTC. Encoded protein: CASSREGTAVYEQYF.

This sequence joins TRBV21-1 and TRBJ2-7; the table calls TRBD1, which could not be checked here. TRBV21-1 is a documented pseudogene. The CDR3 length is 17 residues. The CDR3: CASSIGTGGPVAHEQYF. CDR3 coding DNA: TGTGCCAGCAGCATAGGGACAGGGGGCCCGGTGGCGCACGAGCAGTACTTC.

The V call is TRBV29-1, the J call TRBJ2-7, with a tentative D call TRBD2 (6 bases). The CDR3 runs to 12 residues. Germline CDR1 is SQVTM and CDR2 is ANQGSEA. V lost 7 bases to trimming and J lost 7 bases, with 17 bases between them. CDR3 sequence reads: CSAHGGRGEQYF. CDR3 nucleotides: TGCAGCGCCCACGGCGGGCGGGGAGAGCAGTACTTC.

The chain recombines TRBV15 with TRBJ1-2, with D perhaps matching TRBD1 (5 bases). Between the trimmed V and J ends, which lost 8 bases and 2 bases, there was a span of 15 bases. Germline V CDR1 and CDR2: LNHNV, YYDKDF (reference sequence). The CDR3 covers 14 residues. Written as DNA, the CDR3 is TGTGCCACCGGGCCCCGGGGGGTCAACTATGGCTACACCTTC. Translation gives CATGPRGVNYGYTF.

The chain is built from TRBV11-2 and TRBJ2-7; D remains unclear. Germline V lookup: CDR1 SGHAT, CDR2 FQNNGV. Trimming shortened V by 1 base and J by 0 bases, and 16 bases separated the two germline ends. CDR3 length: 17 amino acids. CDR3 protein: CASSLVKTIADSYEQYF. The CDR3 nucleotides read TGTGCCAGCAGCTTAGTAAAAACTATCGCGGACTCCTACGAGCAGTACTTC.

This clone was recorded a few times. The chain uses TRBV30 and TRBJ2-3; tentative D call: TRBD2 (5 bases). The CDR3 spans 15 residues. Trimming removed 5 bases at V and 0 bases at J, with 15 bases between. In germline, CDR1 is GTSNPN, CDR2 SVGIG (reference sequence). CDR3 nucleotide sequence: TGTGCCTGGGCCGGGAAGCGGACTAGCACAGATACGCAGTATTTT. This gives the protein CAWAGKRTSTDTQYF.

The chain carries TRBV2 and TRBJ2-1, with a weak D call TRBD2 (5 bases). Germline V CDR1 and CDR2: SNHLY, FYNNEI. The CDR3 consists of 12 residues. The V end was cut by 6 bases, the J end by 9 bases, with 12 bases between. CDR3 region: CASRVLVSEQFF. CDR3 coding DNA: TGTGCCAGCAGAGTACTAGTTAGTGAGCAGTTCTTC. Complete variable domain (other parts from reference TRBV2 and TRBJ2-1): EPEVTQTPSHQVTQMGQEVILRCVPISNHLYFYWYRQILGQKVEFLVSFYNNEISEKSEIFDDQFSVERPDGSNFTLKIRSTKLEDSAMYFCASRVLVSEQFFGPGTRLTVL.